These 14 T cell receptor beta chains were all obtained from the same sample, sequenced in a study of OX40 agonist ivuxolimab in advanced cancers. Sequenced by immunoSEQ multiplex PCR; TCRdb stores in-frame clones only, minus some. The sample has around 20,000 clones; 65% to 85% are singletons. The sample here was CD4+ or CD8+ T cells sorted from blood, taken in a trial of the OX40 agonist ivuxolimab. The receptors were gathered from an adult with an advanced solid tumor such as melanoma, head and neck, liver or kidney cancer.

The chain recombines TRBV7-9 with TRBJ1-3; no clear D gene. V lost 5 bases and J lost 8, with 10 bases in between. Germline V gene data show CDR1 as SEHNR and CDR2 as FQNEAQ (reference sequence). CDR3 length: 12 residues. DNA of the CDR3: TGTGCCAGCAGCCGGAGCGACGACACCATATATTTT. This sequence encodes CASSRSDDTIYF.

The J gene is TRBJ2-3, the V gene TRBV7-6; 7 positions agree with TRBD2. V shed 2 bases, J shed 5 bases, and the junction held 16 bases outside the gene matches. CDR1 and CDR2 (germline): SGHVS, FNYEAQ. CDR3 length: 18 residues. CDR3 coding DNA: TGTGCCAGCAGCTTAATCCCGGGAGATAGCGGGTTTTTAGATACGCAGTATTTT. This sequence encodes CASSLIPGDSGFLDTQYF.

This chain joins TRBV10-3 and TRBJ2-5, with 10 positions matching TRBD2. The CDR3 runs 16 residues. The junction had 7 bases not matched to a gene; V was cut back by 3 bases and J by 3 bases. The germline V gene has CDR1 ENHRY and CDR2 SYGVKD. CDR3 DNA: TGTGCCATCAGTGAAGCCGGGACTAGCGTCGAAGAGACCCAGTACTTC. It codes for CAISEAGTSVEETQYF.

J is TRBJ2-3 and V is TRBV27, with 9 bases lining up with TRBD1. V shed 5 bases, J shed 4 bases, and the junction held 4 bases outside the gene matches. This CDR3 contains 14 residues. Germline-derived CDR1 and CDR2 are MNHEY and SMNVEV (reference sequence). The CDR3: CASSPGQGADTQYF. In DNA, the CDR3 is TGTGCCAGCAGTCCGGGACAGGGTGCAGATACGCAGTATTTT.

The rearrangement uses TRBV5-1 and TRBJ2-7, with D possibly matching TRBD1 (5 bases). The CDR3 runs to 13 residues. Between the trimmed V and J ends, which lost 3 bases and 1 base, there was a span of 8 bases. CDR1 is SGHRS, CDR2 YFSETQ, per germline. CDR3 DNA: TGCGCCAGCAGCTCGGACATTTCCTACGAGCAGTACTTC. Its protein product is CASSSDISYEQYF.

This sequence joins TRBV6-1 and TRBJ1-5; the D is unclear. V shed 2 bases and J shed 9 bases, with 17 bases lying between them. Germline assignment: CDR1 MNHNS and CDR2 SASEGT. The CDR3 has 15 amino acids. The CDR3 coding sequence is TGTGCCAGCAGTGAATGGGTGCAGCTTATCCTGCCCCAGCATTTT. The encoded protein is CASSEWVQLILPQHF.

The chain has TRBV2 and TRBJ2-1; D call uncertain. There are 10 residues in the CDR3. V was pared by 6 bases and J by 10 bases, with 7 bases between. Germline CDR1 and CDR2: SNHLY and FYNNEI. CDR3: CASRWEEQFF. In nucleotides, the CDR3 is TGTGCCAGCAGATGGGAAGAGCAGTTCTTC.

V and J are TRBV27 and TRBJ2-3, with 8 bases that match TRBD2. The CDR3 spans 16 residues. V lost 4 bases and J lost 2; bases outside the gene matches: 8. Germline V gene lookup returns CDR1 MNHEY and CDR2 SMNVEV (reference sequence). DNA for the CDR3: TGTGCCAGCAGTTCCAGGCGGGGGGCCTACACAGATACGCAGTATTTT. Translated, it gives CASSSRRGAYTDTQYF.

J is TRBJ2-5 and V is TRBV7-8; 8 positions match TRBD2. CDR3 length: 16 residues. Germline assignment: CDR1 SGHVS and CDR2 FQNEAQ. With V trimmed by 2 bases and J by 5 bases, 10 bases remained unmatched. The CDR3, as DNA: TGTGCCAGCAGCTTATGGGCGGCGGGAGGCGTGGAGACCCAGTACTTC. This sequence encodes CASSLWAAGGVETQYF.

A remark on this clone: Within the sample, other DNA sequences also encode this same CDR3. The rearrangement links TRBV27 to TRBJ2-7; D is unresolved. CDR1 and CDR2 (germline): MNHEY, SMNVEV (reference sequence). Trimming stripped 3 bases from V and 1 base from J, with 1 base between. The CDR3 consists of 11 residues. This chain's CDR3 is CASSFSYEQYF. The CDR3 DNA follows: TGTGCCAGCAGTTTTTCCTACGAGCAGTACTTC.

The V call is TRBV11-2, the J call TRBJ1-1; D gene unclear. Trimming removed 1 base from V and 0 bases from J, with 9 bases in between. This CDR3 contains 15 residues. Germline-derived CDR1 and CDR2 are SGHAT and FQNNGV. The CDR3 DNA is TGTGCCAGCAGCTTAGTATCGGAAATGAACACTGAAGCTTTCTTT. Residues: CASSLVSEMNTEAFF.

The V and J genes are TRBV6-6 and TRBJ2-7, with 7 bases that match TRBD1. This CDR3 comprises 14 residues. Germline V gene data show CDR1 as MNHNY and CDR2 as SVGAGI (reference sequence). The V gene end was trimmed by 4 bases and the J gene end by 0 bases; junction bases not matched to a gene: 3. The chain's CDR3 is CASSSGGSSYEQYF. Here the CDR3 DNA reads TGTGCCAGCAGTTCAGGGGGTTCCTCCTACGAGCAGTACTTC.

The chain combines TRBV4-1 with TRBJ1-1, with TRBD1 matching 7 bases. Germline CDR1 reads MGHRA; CDR2 reads YSYEKL. The CDR3 covers 14 residues. V lost 4 bases, J lost 3 bases, and 5 bases stayed unmatched. The CDR3 sequence is CASSPGQAHTEAFF. CDR3 DNA sequence: TGCGCCAGCAGCCCCGGACAGGCGCACACTGAAGCTTTCTTT.

The chain has TRBV27 and TRBJ2-5; D is possibly TRBD1 or TRBD2 (6 bases each). This CDR3 comprises 15 residues. Trimming cost V 0 bases and J 5 bases, with 13 bases left between them. Per germline, CDR1 MNHEY and CDR2 SMNVEV (reference sequence). The CDR3 nucleotides are TGTGCCAGCAGTTTATCGCTAGGGGGGTCGGAGACCCAGTACTTC. It codes for CASSLSLGGSETQYF.